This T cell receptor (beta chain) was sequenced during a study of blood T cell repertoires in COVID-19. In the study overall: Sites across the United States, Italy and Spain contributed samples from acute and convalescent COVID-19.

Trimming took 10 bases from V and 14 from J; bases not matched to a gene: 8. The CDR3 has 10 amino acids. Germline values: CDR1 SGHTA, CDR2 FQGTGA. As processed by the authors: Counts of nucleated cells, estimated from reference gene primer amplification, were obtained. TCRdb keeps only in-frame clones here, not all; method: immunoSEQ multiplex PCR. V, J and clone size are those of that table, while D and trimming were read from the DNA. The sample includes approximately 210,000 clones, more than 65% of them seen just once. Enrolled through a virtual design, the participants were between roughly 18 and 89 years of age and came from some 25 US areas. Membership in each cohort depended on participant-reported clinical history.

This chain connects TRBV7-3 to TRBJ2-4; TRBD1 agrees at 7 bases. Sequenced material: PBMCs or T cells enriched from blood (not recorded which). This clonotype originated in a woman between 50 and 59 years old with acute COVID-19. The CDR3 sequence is CATRDSLEYF. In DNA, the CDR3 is TGTGCCACCCGGGACAGCCTGGAGTACTTC.